The 14 T cell receptor beta chains below were found in one sample sequenced in a study of blood T cell repertoires in COVID-19. Clones were read by immunoSEQ multiplex PCR, and TCRdb kept only the in-frame ones, dropping some. The sample carries just over 70,000 clones, over 65% recorded once. The source material was peripheral blood. The receptors shown here come from a woman in her 70s with acute or convalescent COVID-19.

The CDR3 protein is CASSEYRGETEAFF. The CDR3 DNA is TGTGCCAGCAGTGAGTACAGGGGGGAAACTGAAGCTTTCTTT. The genes are TRBV6-1 and TRBJ1-1, with 8 bases aligning to TRBD1. The trim removed 3 bases at V and 5 bases at J, leaving 5 bases unmatched. The germline V gene encodes CDR1 MNHNS and CDR2 SASEGT. The CDR3 is made up of 14 amino acids.

The CDR3 spells CSGRLEAYNEQFF. As DNA, the CDR3 is TGCAGCGGCCGACTAGAGGCCTACAATGAGCAGTTCTTC. The chain has TRBV29-1 and TRBJ2-1; a weak D match, TRBD2 (6 bases). This CDR3 is 13 amino acids long. The V and J ends lost 7 bases and 2 bases respectively, with 12 bases between them. CDR1 and CDR2 (germline): SQVTM, ANQGSEA.

The chain has TRBV28 and TRBJ2-2, with D possibly TRBD2 on 5 matching bases. The CDR3 spans 14 residues. Germline assignment: CDR1 MDHEN and CDR2 SYDVKM. V was clipped by 5 bases and J by 5 bases, with 12 bases between them. CDR3 protein: CASSTGDDTGELFF. The CDR3 DNA is TGTGCCAGCAGTACCGGGGATGATACCGGGGAGCTGTTTTTT.

The CDR3: CASSTYRDTYEQYF. The DNA for the CDR3 is TGTGCCAGCAGTACGTACCGGGACACTTACGAGCAGTACTTC. The V call is TRBV6-5, the J call TRBJ2-7; D is possibly TRBD1 (6 bases). The germline V gene encodes CDR1 MNHEY and CDR2 SVGAGI. CDR3 length equals 14 residues. Trimming took off 5 bases at V and 4 bases at J, with 15 bases between the two ends.

The chain employs TRBV15 and TRBJ2-3, with TRBD2 matching over 8 bases. The V gene's germline CDR1 is LNHNV and CDR2 YYDKDF (reference sequence). J lost 3 bases, V lost 1 base, and 6 bases had no gene match. This CDR3 comprises 16 residues. CDR3 amino acids: CATSRGGKRGTDTQYF. CDR3 nucleotides: TGTGCCACCAGCAGAGGAGGCAAGCGGGGGACAGATACGCAGTATTTT.

Of note for this clone: The sample has other DNA sequences that encode this CDR3 too. The genes are TRBV27 and TRBJ1-1; no clear D. V was clipped by 5 bases and J by 2 bases, with 9 bases between them. The CDR3 runs 13 residues. Germline values: CDR1 MNHEY, CDR2 SMNVEV (reference sequence). CDR3 protein: CASSLQVNTEAFF. Written as DNA, the CDR3 is TGTGCCAGCAGTCTTCAGGTCAACACTGAAGCTTTCTTT.

V gene TRBV28 combines with J gene TRBJ1-5, with D unclear. The CDR3 runs to 16 residues. CDR1 and CDR2 from the germline V gene are MDHEN and SYDVKM. V was clipped by 7 bases and J by 2 bases, with 18 bases between them. CDR3 nucleotide sequence: TGTGCCAGCACCCCACCTCGCTGGCGGGGCAATCAGCCCCAGCATTTT. It encodes CASTPPRWRGNQPQHF.

The rearrangement joins TRBV6-1 to TRBJ1-2; 8 positions agree with TRBD1. Trimming at V came to 2 bases and at J to 2 bases, leaving 4 bases not matched to a gene. CDR1 and CDR2 (germline): MNHNS, SASEGT. The CDR3 contains 15 residues. The CDR3 DNA reads TGTGCCAGCAGTGAATTCAGGGGGCCAAACTATGGCTACACCTTC. Translated: CASSEFRGPNYGYTF.

This chain joins TRBV5-4 and TRBJ2-7, with TRBD2 as a possible D gene (6 bases). From germline, CDR1 is SGHNT and CDR2 YYREEE (reference sequence). V lost 4 bases and J 9 bases, leaving 17 bases between the germline ends. CDR3 length: 13 residues. CDR3 amino acids: CASSPSLGGLQYF. The CDR3 coding sequence is TGTGCCAGCAGCCCATCCCTGGGGGGATTGCAGTACTTC.

This clone was counted once. This chain uses TRBV7-2 with TRBJ2-2; the match to TRBD1 covers 9 bases. The CDR3 runs 15 residues. CDR1 and CDR2 (germline): SGHTA, FQGNSA. With 3 bases clipped from V and 3 bases from J, the junction kept 2 bases outside the gene matches. The CDR3 DNA sequence: TGTGCCAGCAGCTTCCGGGACAGGGACACCGGGGAGCTGTTTTTT. Translating it yields CASSFRDRDTGELFF.

The chain joins TRBV2 to TRBJ1-5; 7 nucleotides align to TRBD1. The V segment lost 5 bases and the J segment 0 bases; nucleotides outside the gene matches: 7. CDR3 length equals 16 residues. Germline V gene sequence: CDR1 SNHLY, CDR2 FYNNEI. CDR3 in amino acids: CASSRQGSLSNQPQHF. The CDR3 DNA is TGTGCCAGCAGTAGACAGGGTTCCCTTAGCAATCAGCCCCAGCATTTT.

This clone was found a few times. The rearrangement uses TRBV7-2 and TRBJ1-3; D unclear. CDR1 and CDR2 from the germline V gene are SGHTA and FQGNSA. The CDR3 is 15 amino acids. The V gene lost 3 bases and the J gene lost 4 bases, with 13 bases spanning the gap. The DNA for the CDR3 is TGTGCCAGCAGCTTGACGGGGTCCGGGGGAAACACCATATATTTT. Its protein is CASSLTGSGGNTIYF.

The chain has TRBV4-1 and TRBJ1-3; no firm D call. Germline loops: CDR1 MGHRA, CDR2 YSYEKL. Trimming removed 2 bases from V and 0 bases from J, with 14 bases in between. This CDR3 spans 17 amino acids. The CDR3 loop is CASSQLTSAGSGNTIYF. CDR3 coding DNA: TGCGCCAGCAGCCAACTGACCTCCGCGGGCTCTGGAAACACCATATATTTT.

Written as DNA, the CDR3 is TGTGCCTGGAGTGGCGGCAGATCCTACGAGCAGTACTTC. Amino acid sequence: CAWSGGRSYEQYF. The chain combines TRBV30 with TRBJ2-7; D is unclear. Germline V gives CDR1 GTSNPN, CDR2 SVGIG (reference sequence). The V end lost 1 base, the J end lost 1 base, and 8 bases lay between the germline ends. This CDR3 region has 13 residues.